These T cell receptor beta chains were read from a single sample in a study of T cell responses to AZD1222 COVID-19 vaccine. Repertoires were generated with immunoSEQ multiplex PCR, while TCRdb's copy carries only in-frame clones and drops some. The sample contains 100,000 to 150,000 clones, 92% of which appear only once. Sequencing was performed on peripheral blood, taken on day 0 of AZD1222 vaccination. The receptors derive from an adult in good health. Each CDR3 is given with its conserved first and last residue. Each record gives: clone size, D gene, J gene, V gene, CDR3 protein, CDR3 DNA. The D gene is left open where the match is weak. Clone size is stated in some rows and not others, as once, few, many or a class when expanded.

clone size: once
D gene: TRBD2
J gene: TRBJ2-3
V gene: TRBV5-1
CDR3 protein: CASNMGAGATDTQYF
CDR3 DNA: TGCGCCAGCAACATGGGAGCGGGAGCCACAGATACGCAGTATTTT

clone size: NA
D gene: TRBD1
J gene: TRBJ1-1
V gene: TRBV18
CDR3 protein: CASSPGQGSLNTEAFF
CDR3 DNA: TGTGCCAGCTCACCGGGACAGGGGAGCTTGAACACTGAAGCTTTCTTT

clone size: once
D gene: NA
J gene: TRBJ1-1
V gene: TRBV6-5
CDR3 protein: CASRPKVGSEAFF
CDR3 DNA: TGTGCCAGCAGGCCTAAAGTGGGCAGTGAAGCTTTCTTT

clone size: NA
D gene: NA
J gene: TRBJ1-2
V gene: TRBV29-1
CDR3 protein: CSAETGYGYTF
CDR3 DNA: TGCAGCGCCGAGACAGGATATGGCTACACCTTC

clone size: NA
D gene: TRBD1
J gene: TRBJ2-3
V gene: TRBV6-5
CDR3 protein: CASSYGTETDTQYF
CDR3 DNA: TGTGCCAGCAGTTACGGGACAGAGACAGATACGCAGTATTTT

clone size: NA
D gene: TRBD1
J gene: TRBJ1-5
V gene: TRBV7-9
CDR3 protein: CASSYGTGRNQPQHF
CDR3 DNA: TGTGCCAGCAGCTATGGGACAGGGCGTAATCAGCCCCAGCATTTT

clone size: NA
D gene: NA
J gene: TRBJ1-2
V gene: TRBV6-1
CDR3 protein: CASSEKLAVAGYTF
CDR3 DNA: TGTGCCAGCAGTGAAAAATTGGCGGTTGCTGGCTACACCTTC

clone size: NA
D gene: TRBD1
J gene: TRBJ2-2
V gene: TRBV11-3
CDR3 protein: CASSASTGALSTGELFF
CDR3 DNA: TGTGCCAGCAGCGCTTCGACAGGGGCCCTGAGCACCGGGGAGCTGTTTTTT

clone size: NA
D gene: TRBD2
J gene: TRBJ2-7
V gene: TRBV3-1/TRBV3-2
CDR3 protein: CASSRFSGRLSHEQYF
CDR3 DNA: TGTGCCAGCAGCCGCTTTAGCGGGAGGCTCTCCCACGAGCAGTACTTC

clone size: NA
D gene: TRBD1
J gene: TRBJ1-1
V gene: TRBV20-1
CDR3 protein: CSASLTGGPEAFF
CDR3 DNA: TGCAGTGCTAGTTTAACAGGGGGTCCTGAAGCTTTCTTT

clone size: once
D gene: NA
J gene: TRBJ1-2
V gene: TRBV2
CDR3 protein: CASSEARGSGGYTF
CDR3 DNA: TGTGCCAGCAGTGAAGCGCGAGGGAGCGGTGGCTACACCTTC

clone size: NA
D gene: TRBD2
J gene: TRBJ2-1
V gene: TRBV7-9
CDR3 protein: CASSPSGISYNEQFF
CDR3 DNA: TGTGCCAGCAGCCCTAGCGGGATCTCCTACAATGAGCAGTTCTTC

clone size: NA
D gene: NA
J gene: TRBJ2-7
V gene: TRBV5-1
CDR3 protein: CASSLVGLGQYF
CDR3 DNA: TGCGCCAGCAGCTTGGTGGGGCTAGGGCAGTACTTC

clone size: NA
D gene: TRBD2
J gene: TRBJ2-1
V gene: TRBV30
CDR3 protein: CARTSFYEQFF
CDR3 DNA: TGTGCTAGGACTAGCTTTTATGAGCAGTTCTTC

clone size: NA
D gene: TRBD2
J gene: TRBJ2-1
V gene: TRBV7-9
CDR3 protein: CASSTRLAVYRGSYNEQFF
CDR3 DNA: TGTGCCAGCAGCACAAGACTAGCGGTCTACCGGGGGTCCTACAATGAGCAGTTCTTC

clone size: NA
D gene: TRBD1
J gene: TRBJ2-5
V gene: TRBV5-1
CDR3 protein: CASSSYRGPQETQYF
CDR3 DNA: TGCGCCAGCAGCTCTTACAGGGGGCCCCAAGAGACCCAGTACTTC

clone size: NA
D gene: NA
J gene: TRBJ2-1
V gene: TRBV11-2
CDR3 protein: CASSLEWRWGQFF
CDR3 DNA: TGTGCCAGCAGCTTAGAGTGGAGGTGGGGGCAGTTCTTC

clone size: NA
D gene: NA
J gene: TRBJ1-1
V gene: TRBV2
CDR3 protein: CASSRELNTEAFF
CDR3 DNA: TGTGCCAGCAGCCGGGAGTTGAACACTGAAGCTTTCTTT

clone size: NA
D gene: TRBD2
J gene: TRBJ2-1
V gene: TRBV10-3
CDR3 protein: CAIGTSGNEQFF
CDR3 DNA: TGTGCCATCGGGACTAGCGGCAATGAGCAGTTCTTC

clone size: NA
D gene: TRBD1
J gene: TRBJ2-5
V gene: TRBV5-6
CDR3 protein: CASSPTGAPKETQYF
CDR3 DNA: TGTGCCAGCAGCCCAACAGGGGCACCCAAGGAGACCCAGTACTTC

clone size: NA
D gene: NA
J gene: TRBJ2-1
V gene: TRBV9
CDR3 protein: CASSVALPSEQFF
CDR3 DNA: TGTGCCAGCAGCGTAGCTCTACCCAGTGAGCAGTTCTTC

clone size: NA
D gene: TRBD1
J gene: TRBJ1-1
V gene: TRBV7-9
CDR3 protein: CASGGQGKMNTEAFF
CDR3 DNA: TGTGCCAGCGGGGGACAGGGTAAAATGAACACTGAAGCTTTCTTT

clone size: NA
D gene: NA
J gene: TRBJ1-1
V gene: TRBV7-6
CDR3 protein: CASSLMAEEGTEAFF
CDR3 DNA: TGTGCCAGCAGCTTAATGGCCGAAGAGGGAACTGAAGCTTTCTTT

clone size: NA
D gene: NA
J gene: TRBJ1-1
V gene: TRBV7-3
CDR3 protein: CASSLSDTTLNF
CDR3 DNA: TGTGCCAGCAGCTTATCGGACACCACCTTAAACTTT

clone size: once
D gene: NA
J gene: TRBJ1-5
V gene: TRBV2
CDR3 protein: CASRQGSLGNQPQHF
CDR3 DNA: TGTGCCAGCAGACAGGGTTCTCTAGGCAATCAGCCCCAGCATTTT

clone size: NA
D gene: TRBD1
J gene: TRBJ2-7
V gene: TRBV9
CDR3 protein: CASSPRTGDYEQYF
CDR3 DNA: TGTGCCAGCAGCCCTAGGACAGGCGACTACGAGCAGTACTTC

clone size: NA
D gene: NA
J gene: TRBJ2-3
V gene: TRBV7-3
CDR3 protein: CASSAGRSTDTQYF
CDR3 DNA: TGTGCCAGCAGCGCGGGGAGGAGCACAGATACGCAGTATTTT

clone size: NA
D gene: TRBD1
J gene: TRBJ1-6
V gene: TRBV18
CDR3 protein: CASSPETGASPLHF
CDR3 DNA: TGTGCCAGCTCACCCGAAACAGGGGCTTCACCCCTCCACTTT

clone size: NA
D gene: TRBD2
J gene: TRBJ2-7
V gene: TRBV5-5
CDR3 protein: CASASTSGRAVWYEQYF
CDR3 DNA: TGTGCCAGCGCGTCGACTAGCGGGAGGGCCGTTTGGTACGAGCAGTACTTC

clone size: NA
D gene: NA
J gene: TRBJ2-2
V gene: TRBV5-1
CDR3 protein: CASSLAGANTGELFF
CDR3 DNA: TGCGCCAGCAGCTTGGCAGGAGCGAACACCGGGGAGCTGTTTTTT

clone size: NA
D gene: NA
J gene: TRBJ1-4
V gene: TRBV20-1
CDR3 protein: CSAPQGEKLFF
CDR3 DNA: TGCAGCGCTCCCCAAGGTGAAAAACTGTTTTTT

clone size: NA
D gene: NA
J gene: TRBJ1-2
V gene: TRBV11-2
CDR3 protein: CASSSQQGYGYTF
CDR3 DNA: TGTGCCAGCAGCTCCCAGCAAGGGTACGGCTACACCTTC

clone size: NA
D gene: TRBD1
J gene: TRBJ2-7
V gene: TRBV6-5
CDR3 protein: CASSLLTGGIYEQYF
CDR3 DNA: TGTGCCAGCAGTCTTCTGACAGGGGGCATCTACGAGCAGTACTTC

clone size: NA
D gene: TRBD1
J gene: TRBJ1-4
V gene: TRBV28
CDR3 protein: CASRQDRGRSELFF
CDR3 DNA: TGTGCCAGCAGACAGGACAGGGGTCGTTCTGAACTGTTTTTT

clone size: NA
D gene: NA
J gene: TRBJ1-1
V gene: TRBV14
CDR3 protein: CASSQEYRNTEAFF
CDR3 DNA: TGTGCCAGCAGCCAAGAGTACAGGAACACTGAAGCTTTCTTT

clone size: NA
D gene: TRBD2
J gene: TRBJ2-3
V gene: TRBV19
CDR3 protein: CASSITSDTDTQYF
CDR3 DNA: TGTGCCAGTAGTATAACTAGCGACACAGATACGCAGTATTTT

clone size: NA
D gene: TRBD2
J gene: TRBJ2-7
V gene: TRBV27
CDR3 protein: CASSFQWTSGRGYEQYF
CDR3 DNA: TGTGCCAGCAGTTTTCAATGGACTAGCGGGAGAGGGTACGAGCAGTACTTC

clone size: once
D gene: NA
J gene: TRBJ2-1
V gene: TRBV7-3
CDR3 protein: CASSSGTHASYNEQFF
CDR3 DNA: TGTGCCAGCAGCTCTGGGACCCACGCTTCCTACAATGAGCAGTTCTTC

clone size: once
D gene: NA
J gene: TRBJ1-6
V gene: TRBV19
CDR3 protein: CASSIIGDGSPLHF
CDR3 DNA: TGTGCCAGTAGTATAATAGGGGACGGCTCACCCCTCCACTTT

clone size: NA
D gene: NA
J gene: TRBJ2-1
V gene: TRBV7-9
CDR3 protein: CASSPYGEQFF
CDR3 DNA: TGTGCCAGCAGCCCTTATGGTGAGCAGTTCTTC

clone size: once
D gene: NA
J gene: TRBJ2-2
V gene: TRBV13
CDR3 protein: CASSLEGIHTGELFF
CDR3 DNA: TGTGCCAGCAGCTTAGAGGGCATCCACACCGGGGAGCTGTTTTTT

clone size: NA
D gene: TRBD1
J gene: TRBJ2-1
V gene: TRBV3-1/TRBV3-2
CDR3 protein: CASSQEDLRGGTGDYNEQFF
CDR3 DNA: TGTGCCAGCAGCCAAGAAGACTTGAGGGGGGGGACAGGGGACTACAATGAGCAGTTCTTC

clone size: NA
D gene: NA
J gene: TRBJ1-3
V gene: TRBV19
CDR3 protein: CASSMGIGYATTIYF
CDR3 DNA: TGTGCCAGTTCTATGGGTATAGGGTACGCAACCACCATATATTTT

clone size: NA
D gene: TRBD2
J gene: TRBJ2-3
V gene: TRBV14
CDR3 protein: CASSQALAGGFTQYF
CDR3 DNA: TGTGCCAGCAGCCAAGCGCTAGCGGGAGGGTTTACGCAGTATTTT

clone size: NA
D gene: TRBD1
J gene: TRBJ1-3
V gene: TRBV11-2
CDR3 protein: CASSLDTGTQGSGNTIYF
CDR3 DNA: TGTGCCAGCAGCTTAGATACGGGTACACAGGGGTCTGGAAACACCATATATTTT